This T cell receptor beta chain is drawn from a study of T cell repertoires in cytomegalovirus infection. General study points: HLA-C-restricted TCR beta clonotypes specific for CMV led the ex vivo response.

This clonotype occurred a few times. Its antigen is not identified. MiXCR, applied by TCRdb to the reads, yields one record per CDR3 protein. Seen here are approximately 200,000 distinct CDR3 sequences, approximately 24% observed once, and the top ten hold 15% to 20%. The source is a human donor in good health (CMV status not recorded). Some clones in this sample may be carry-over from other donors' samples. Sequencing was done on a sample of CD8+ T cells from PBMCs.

For the CDR3, the DNA is TGCAGCGTTGAACCCCTCGGGGGGGACGGCTACACCTTC. It yields the protein CSVEPLGGDGYTF. This chain connects TRBV29-1 to TRBJ1-2; tentative D call: TRBD1 (5 bases). The CDR3 consists of 13 residues. V lost 2 bases and J lost 8, with 15 bases in between. In germline, CDR1 is SQVTM, CDR2 ANQGSEA.